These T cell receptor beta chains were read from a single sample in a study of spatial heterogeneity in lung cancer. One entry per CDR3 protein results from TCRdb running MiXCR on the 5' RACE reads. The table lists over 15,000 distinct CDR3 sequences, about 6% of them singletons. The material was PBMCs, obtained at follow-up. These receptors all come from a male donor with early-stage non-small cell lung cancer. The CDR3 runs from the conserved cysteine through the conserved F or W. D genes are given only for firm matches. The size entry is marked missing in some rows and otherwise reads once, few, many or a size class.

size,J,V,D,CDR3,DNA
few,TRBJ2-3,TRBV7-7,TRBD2,CASSQGGLAGDTQYF,TGTGCTAGCAGCCAAGGGGGACTAGCGGGCGATACGCAGTATTTT
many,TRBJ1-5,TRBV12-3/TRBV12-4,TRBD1,CASSKTGGGNQPQHF,TGTGCCAGCAGTAAAACAGGGGGCGGGAATCAGCCCCAGCATTTT
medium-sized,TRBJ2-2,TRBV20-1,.,CSARDFDVTGELFF,TGCAGTGCTAGAGATTTTGACGTCACCGGGGAGCTGTTTTTT
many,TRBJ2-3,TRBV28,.,CAFSAGSSTDTQYF,TGTGCATTCTCGGCCGGATCTAGCACAGATACGCAGTATTTT
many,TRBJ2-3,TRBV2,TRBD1,CASSEGGTGATDTQYF,TGTGCCAGCAGTGAAGGAGGGACAGGGGCCACAGATACGCAGTATTTT
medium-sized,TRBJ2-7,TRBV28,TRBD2,CASTSRGLAGVEQYF,TGTGCCAGCACCTCCCGCGGACTAGCGGGAGTTGAGCAGTACTTC
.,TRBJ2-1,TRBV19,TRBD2,CASRPAGVLSYNEQFF,TGTGCCAGTAGGCCAGCGGGAGTTCTCTCCTACAATGAGCAGTTCTTC
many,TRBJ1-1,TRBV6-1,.,CASSEALTTGAFF,TGTGCCAGCAGTGAAGCCCTAACCACAGGAGCTTTCTTT
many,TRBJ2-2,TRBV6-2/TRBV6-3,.,CASRSGGTGGELFF,TGTGCCAGCAGATCGGGCGGAACGGGCGGGGAGCTGTTTTTT
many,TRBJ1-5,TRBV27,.,CASSLSGLGGNQPQHF,TGTGCCAGCAGTTTATCCGGCCTTGGGGGCAATCAGCCCCAGCATTTT
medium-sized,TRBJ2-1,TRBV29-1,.,CSVVLMGNEQFF,TGCAGCGTTGTTTTAATGGGAAATGAGCAGTTCTTC
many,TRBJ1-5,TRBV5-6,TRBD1,CASSPGTGDQPQHF,TGTGCCAGCAGCCCCGGGACAGGAGACCAGCCCCAGCATTTT
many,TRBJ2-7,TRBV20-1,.,CSAISGGTYEQYF,TGCAGTGCTATAAGCGGAGGCACCTACGAGCAGTACTTC
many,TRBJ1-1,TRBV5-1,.,CASSLAPNTEAFF,TGCGCCAGCAGCTTGGCGCCGAACACTGAAGCTTTCTTT
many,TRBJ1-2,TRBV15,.,CATRPAELARWPNYGYTF,TGTGCCACCCGGCCGGCGGAACTTGCCCGGTGGCCTAACTATGGCTACACCTTC
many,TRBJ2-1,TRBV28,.,CASSSRSRISKTPYNEQFF,TGTGCCAGCAGTTCGAGGTCCCGTATCTCAAAAACCCCCTACAATGAGCAGTTCTTC
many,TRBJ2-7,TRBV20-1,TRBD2,CSATTSGIGEQYF,TGCAGTGCCACGACTAGCGGGATAGGGGAGCAGTACTTC
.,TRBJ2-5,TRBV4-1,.,CASSQGGEETQYF,TGCGCCAGCAGCCAAGGGGGGGAAGAGACCCAGTACTTC
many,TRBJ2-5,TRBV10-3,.,CAISELGETQYF,TGTGCCATCAGTGAACTGGGGGAGACCCAGTACTTC
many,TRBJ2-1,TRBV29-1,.,CSVEGEKSYNEQFF,TGCAGCGTTGAAGGGGAGAAATCCTACAATGAGCAGTTCTTC
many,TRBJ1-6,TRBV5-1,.,CASSLVGDPSGSPLHF,TGCGCCAGCAGCTTGGTGGGCGACCCGTCGGGGTCACCCCTCCACTTT
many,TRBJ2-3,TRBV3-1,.,CASSQARTASTDTQYF,TGTGCCAGCAGCCAAGCGCGTACGGCTAGCACAGATACGCAGTATTTT
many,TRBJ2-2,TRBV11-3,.,CASSFSRQNTGELFF,TGTGCCAGCAGCTTCTCGCGGCAGAACACCGGGGAGCTGTTTTTT
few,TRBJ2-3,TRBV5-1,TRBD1,CASSFGQGVDTQYF,TGCGCCAGCAGCTTTGGACAGGGCGTAGATACGCAGTATTTT
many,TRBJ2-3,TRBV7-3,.,CASSLQGDTQYF,TGTGCCAGCAGCTTGCAGGGGGATACGCAGTATTTT
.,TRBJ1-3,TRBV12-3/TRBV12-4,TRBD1,CASSPRDRGRSAGNTIYF,TGTGCCAGCAGTCCCCGGGACAGGGGGCGAAGCGCTGGAAACACCATATATTTT
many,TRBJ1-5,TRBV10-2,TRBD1,CASSSGGREPQHF,TGCGCCAGCAGTTCAGGGGGGAGGGAGCCCCAGCATTTT
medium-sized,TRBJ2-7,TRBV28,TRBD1,CASSPDRVYEQYF,TGTGCCAGCAGCCCGGACAGGGTGTACGAGCAGTACTTC
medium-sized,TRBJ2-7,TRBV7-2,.,CASSPGHPGYEQYF,TGTGCCAGCAGCCCGGGACACCCGGGCTACGAGCAGTACTTC
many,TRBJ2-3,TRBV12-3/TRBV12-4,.,CASSPSTDTQYF,TGTGCCAGCAGTCCTAGCACAGATACGCAGTATTTT
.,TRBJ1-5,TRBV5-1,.,CASSLDINQPQHF,TGCGCCAGCAGCTTGGACATCAATCAGCCCCAGCATTTT
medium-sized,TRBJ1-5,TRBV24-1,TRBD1,CATGDRDDQPQHF,TGTGCCACCGGTGACAGGGATGATCAGCCCCAGCATTTT
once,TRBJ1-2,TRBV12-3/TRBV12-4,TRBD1,CASSWGTDGYGYTF,TGTGCCAGCAGTTGGGGGACAGATGGATATGGCTACACCTTC
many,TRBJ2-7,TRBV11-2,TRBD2,CASSSPGGTSGRWYEQYF,TGTGCCAGCAGCTCACCGGGGGGGACTAGCGGGAGGTGGTACGAGCAGTACTTC
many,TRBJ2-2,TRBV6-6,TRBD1,CASSYKGAMVNTGELFF,TGTGCCAGCAGTTACAAGGGGGCCATGGTGAACACCGGGGAGCTGTTTTTT
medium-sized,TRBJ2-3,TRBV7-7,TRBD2,CASSASGTDTQYF,TGTGCTAGCAGCGCTAGCGGAACAGATACGCAGTATTTT
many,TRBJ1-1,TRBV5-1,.,CASSLSDYNTEAFF,TGCGCCAGCAGCCTTTCGGACTACAACACTGAAGCTTTCTTT
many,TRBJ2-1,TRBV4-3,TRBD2,CASSQIAGGPNEQFF,TGCGCCAGCAGCCAAATAGCGGGAGGGCCGAATGAGCAGTTCTTC
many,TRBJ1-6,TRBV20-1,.,CSATLGDPINSPLHF,TGCAGTGCCACACTGGGGGACCCGATCAATTCACCCCTCCACTTT
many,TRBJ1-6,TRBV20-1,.,CSAREGANSPLHF,TGCAGTGCTAGAGAGGGGGCTAATTCACCCCTCCACTTT
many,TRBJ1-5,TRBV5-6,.,CASSTMTGGNQPQHF,TGTGCCAGCAGCACCATGACAGGCGGCAATCAGCCCCAGCATTTT
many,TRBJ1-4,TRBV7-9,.,CASSLAAAGANEKLFF,TGTGCCAGCAGCTTAGCGGCGGCAGGGGCTAATGAAAAACTGTTTTTT